The clone carrying this T cell receptor beta chain was picked up a small number of times. The data originate from a study of blood T cell repertoires in COVID-19. Study-level background: Samples came from the United States, Italy and Spain, spanning acute and convalescent COVID-19. PBMCs, B-cell-depleted T cells, or T cells provided the cDNA or gDNA that made up the material.

Original processing notes: Amplification of reference gene primers was used by the study to estimate nucleated cell counts. Using immunoSEQ multiplex PCR, the repertoire was profiled, and TCRdb retains in-frame clones only, with some absent. D and trimming were read from the DNA, whereas the V and J calls and clone size are those reported in that table. The sample gives 400,000 to 450,000 clones, roughly 90% of which show up once; around 1.4% is in the top ten. The clonotype was recovered from a woman aged 25 to 39 with active or convalescent COVID-19. Sequencing was performed on peripheral blood.

In DNA, the CDR3 is TGTGCCAGCAGCCAAGGACTTAATGAAAAACTGTTTTTT. Amino acids: CASSQGLNEKLFF. The chain uses TRBV4-2 and TRBJ1-4; D unclear. Trimming pared 1 base from V and 4 bases from J, leaving 4 bases between. The CDR3 has 13 amino acids. The germline V gene encodes CDR1 LGHNA and CDR2 YNFKEQ.